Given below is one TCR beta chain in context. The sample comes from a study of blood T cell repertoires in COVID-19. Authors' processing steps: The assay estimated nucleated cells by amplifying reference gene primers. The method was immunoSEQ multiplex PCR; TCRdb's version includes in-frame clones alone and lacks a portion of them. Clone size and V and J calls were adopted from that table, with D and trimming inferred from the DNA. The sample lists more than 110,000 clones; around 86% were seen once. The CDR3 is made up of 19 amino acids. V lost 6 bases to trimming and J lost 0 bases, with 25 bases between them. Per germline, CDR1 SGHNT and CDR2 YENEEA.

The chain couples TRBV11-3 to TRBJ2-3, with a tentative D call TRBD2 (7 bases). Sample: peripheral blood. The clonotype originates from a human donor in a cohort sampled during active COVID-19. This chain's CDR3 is CASSHSPWRGPLSTDTQYF. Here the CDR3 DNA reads TGTGCCAGCAGTCATTCCCCTTGGCGGGGGCCCCTTAGCACAGATACGCAGTATTTT.